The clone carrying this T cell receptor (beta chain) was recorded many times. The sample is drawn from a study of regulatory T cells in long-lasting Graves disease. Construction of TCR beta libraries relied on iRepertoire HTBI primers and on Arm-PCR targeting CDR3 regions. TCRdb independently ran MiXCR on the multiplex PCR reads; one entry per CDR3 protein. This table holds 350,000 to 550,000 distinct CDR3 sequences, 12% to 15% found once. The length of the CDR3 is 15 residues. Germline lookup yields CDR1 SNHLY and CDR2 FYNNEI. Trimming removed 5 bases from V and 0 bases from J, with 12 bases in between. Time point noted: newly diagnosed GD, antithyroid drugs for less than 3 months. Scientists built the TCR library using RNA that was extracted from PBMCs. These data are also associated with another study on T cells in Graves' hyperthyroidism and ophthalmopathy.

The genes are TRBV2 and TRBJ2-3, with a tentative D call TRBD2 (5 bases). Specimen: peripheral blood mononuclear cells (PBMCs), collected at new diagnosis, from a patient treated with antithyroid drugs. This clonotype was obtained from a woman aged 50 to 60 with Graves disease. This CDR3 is CASSSERKSTDTQYF. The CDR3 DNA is TGTGCCAGCAGTTCCGAGCGGAAAAGCACAGATACGCAGTATTTT. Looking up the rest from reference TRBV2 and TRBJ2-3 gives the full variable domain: EPEVTQTPSHQVTQMGQEVILRCVPISNHLYFYWYRQILGQKVEFLVSFYNNEISEKSEIFDDQFSVERPDGSNFTLKIRSTKLEDSAMYFCASSSERKSTDTQYFGPGTRLTVL.